Listed below are T cell receptor beta chains from one sample, sequenced in a study of cytomegalovirus exposure and HLA in healthy donors. Profiled with immunoSEQ multiplex PCR; TCRdb holds only in-frame clones, not every one. The repertoire holds approximately 150,000 clones, with 75% to 80% as singletons. The sequenced sample consisted of PBMCs. These TCRs come from a woman aged 18-29 years in good health and CMV-seropositive. Both conserved end residues are part of each CDR3. The order of the fields is clone size, V gene, D gene, J gene, CDR3 length, CDR3 DNA, CDR3 protein. D genes are given only for firm matches. Clone sizes are given selectively: once, few, many, or a class where the clone is expanded.

few	TRBV30	-	TRBJ2-7	14	TGTGCCTGGAATGACAGGTCCCATAGTTATGAGCAGTACTTC	CAWNDRSHSYEQYF
-	TRBV4-1	TRBD1	TRBJ1-5	14	TGCGCCAGCAGCCCCGGACAGGGGGATCAGCCCCAGCATTTT	CASSPGQGDQPQHF
-	TRBV27	-	TRBJ1-5	15	TGTGCCAGCAGTTTGGGGGGGGAGTTGGGTCAGCCCCAGCATTTT	CASSLGGELGQPQHF
-	TRBV7-2	TRBD2	TRBJ2-7	15	TGTGCCAGCAGCCCAGAGGGCGGGGGTGGCTACGAGCAGTACTTC	CASSPEGGGGYEQYF
-	TRBV7-2	-	TRBJ2-5	12	TGTGCCAGCAGCTTAGCGCAGGAGACCCAGTACTTC	CASSLAQETQYF
-	TRBV4-1	TRBD2	TRBJ2-1	16	TGCGCCAGCAGCCAAGATCGGGGGGGATCCTACAATGAGCAGTTCTTC	CASSQDRGGSYNEQFF
few	TRBV5-5	TRBD1	TRBJ2-2	15	TGTGCCAGCAGCTTTGGGACAGGGTACACCGGGGAGCTGTTTTTT	CASSFGTGYTGELFF
-	TRBV5-6	-	TRBJ1-1	17	TGTGCCAGCAGCTTGGCCAGTTTGAGGTCCGCCGCTCGTTCAGCTTTCTTT	CASSLASLRSAARSAFF
-	TRBV30	-	TRBJ1-1	15	TGTGCCTGGAGGAAAGGGCAGGGCCCCAACACTGAAGCTTTCTTT	CAWRKGQGPNTEAFF
-	TRBV5-1	TRBD1	TRBJ2-1	14	TGCGCCAGCGGTTCAGGGGGCTCCTACAATGAGCAGTTCTTC	CASGSGGSYNEQFF
-	TRBV7-9	-	TRBJ2-3	18	TGTGCCAGCAGCTTCCCGAGGACAGTCCAGGCTGGGGCAGATACGCAGTATTTT	CASSFPRTVQAGADTQYF
-	TRBV6-5	-	TRBJ1-3	15	TGTGCCAGCAGAAAAGACAGCGCCTCTGGAAACACCATATATTTT	CASRKDSASGNTIYF
-	TRBV7-9	-	TRBJ2-1	16	TGTGCCAGCAGCCTAGGGACGGGGAGTTTCTACAATGAGCAGTTCTTC	CASSLGTGSFYNEQFF
-	TRBV18	-	TRBJ1-1	11	TGTGCCAGCTCCCCCATTTCTGAAGCTTTCTTT	CASSPISEAFF
-	TRBV27	TRBD1	TRBJ1-5	17	TGTGCCAGCAGTCCTCCGGGACAGGGGAGTTCCAATCAGCCCCAGCATTTT	CASSPPGQGSSNQPQHF
-	TRBV6-6	TRBD1	TRBJ1-4	15	TGTGCCAGCAGTTACTCAGGGGGCGAGAATGAAAAACTGTTTTTT	CASSYSGGENEKLFF
-	TRBV25-1	-	TRBJ1-2	13	TGTGCCAGCAGCCCAGACAGTTCTTATGGCTACACCTTC	CASSPDSSYGYTF
few	TRBV7-9	-	TRBJ2-6	14	TGTGCCAGCAGCCGGAGCTCTGGGGCCAACGTCCTGACTTTC	CASSRSSGANVLTF
once	TRBV6-1	TRBD2	TRBJ2-2	15	TGTGCCAGCAGTGCACTAGCGGGGGCCACCGGGGAGCTGTTTTTT	CASSALAGATGELFF
-	TRBV6-1	-	TRBJ1-2	14	TGTGCCAGCAGAGGCAAGACAGGTCTGACGGGCTACACCTTC	CASRGKTGLTGYTF
-	TRBV5-1	TRBD1	TRBJ1-1	16	TGCGCCAGCAGCTCATTTGGGACAGGGTTGGGCACTGAAGCTTTCTTT	CASSSFGTGLGTEAFF
-	TRBV14	TRBD2	TRBJ2-7	15	TGTGCCAGCAGCCAGGATATAGCGGGGACCTACGAGCAGTACTTC	CASSQDIAGTYEQYF
-	TRBV11-2	-	TRBJ1-1	13	TGTGCCAGCGACCGGGACGGGAGCACTGAAGCTTTCTTT	CASDRDGSTEAFF
-	TRBV19	TRBD1	TRBJ2-1	13	TGTGCCAGTAGTGGGACAGTCTACAATGAGCAGTTCTTC	CASSGTVYNEQFF
-	TRBV7-9	TRBD2	TRBJ2-2	15	TGTGCCGCCGACCTACGGCGGGGGGACACCGGGGAGCTGTTTTTT	CAADLRRGDTGELFF
-	TRBV6-5	-	TRBJ2-1	13	TGTGCCAGCAGTTACTCGAGGGGGTCTGAGCAGTTCTTC	CASSYSRGSEQFF
-	TRBV6-5	-	TRBJ1-3	14	TGTGCCAGCAGTTACTATCCGGGTAGCTCCACCATATATTTT	CASSYYPGSSTIYF
once	TRBV2	TRBD1	TRBJ2-5	13	TGTGCCAGCACTAGGGACAGGGGAGAGACCCAGTACTTC	CASTRDRGETQYF
-	TRBV7-2	TRBD1	TRBJ1-6	14	TGTGCCAGCAGCCGGGACAGGGGGATCCCACCCCTCCACTTT	CASSRDRGIPPLHF
-	TRBV6-6	-	TRBJ2-1	14	TGTGCCAGCGCCAACAGGGACTCCTACAATGAGCAGTTCTTC	CASANRDSYNEQFF
-	TRBV6-1	-	TRBJ1-1	14	TGTGCCAGCAGTGAAGGCGTTATGAACACTGAAGCTTTCTTT	CASSEGVMNTEAFF
-	TRBV5-1	TRBD1	TRBJ1-1	15	TGCGCCAGCAGCTCCCACGGGACAGGGGGCACTGAAGCTTTCTTT	CASSSHGTGGTEAFF
-	TRBV11-2	-	TRBJ2-3	15	TGTGCCAGCAGCCCCCGGCCACGGGGGACAGATACGCAGTATTTT	CASSPRPRGTDTQYF
few	TRBV7-7	-	TRBJ1-3	17	TGTGCCAGCAGCTTAGGACCCCAGGGGAGCTCTGGAAACACCATATATTTT	CASSLGPQGSSGNTIYF
-	TRBV15	TRBD2	TRBJ2-6	15	TGTGCCACCAGCGGGGGGGGCTCTGGGGCCAACGTCCTGACTTTC	CATSGGGSGANVLTF
-	TRBV25-1	-	TRBJ2-7	18	TGTGCCAGCAGAAGTCCTCAATCAGGGGCGAGGGGCACCTACGAGCAGTACTTC	CASRSPQSGARGTYEQYF
-	TRBV19	TRBD1	TRBJ1-6	15	TGTGCCAGTACCGATACCGGGACAGGGAATTCACCCCTCCACTTT	CASTDTGTGNSPLHF
few	TRBV4-1	-	TRBJ1-1	16	TGCGCCAGCAGGAAAGAGGGAGCCAGCTTTAACACTGAAGCTTTCTTT	CASRKEGASFNTEAFF
-	TRBV29-1	-	TRBJ2-5	16	TGCAGCGTTGGCCCTCGTTTCGGGGGGCAGCAAGAGACCCAGTACTTC	CSVGPRFGGQQETQYF
few	TRBV5-6	TRBD2	TRBJ2-7	12	TGTGCCAGCAGCTGGGGGGGGAACGAGCAGTACTTC	CASSWGGNEQYF
few	TRBV27	-	TRBJ2-3	13	TGTGCCAGCAGTTTCGGGGACACAGATACGCAGTATTTT	CASSFGDTDTQYF
-	TRBV6-5	TRBD2	TRBJ2-1	16	TGTGCCAGCAGTTACGCGACTAGCGGAAATTACAATGAGCAGTTCTTC	CASSYATSGNYNEQFF
-	TRBV30	-	TRBJ1-1	13	TGTGCCTGGAGTCATTCATCTGGGCCTGAAGCTTTCTTT	CAWSHSSGPEAFF
-	TRBV7-2	-	TRBJ2-2	15	TGTGCCAGCAGCTTAGCGGACTCGAACACCGGGGAGCTGTTTTTT	CASSLADSNTGELFF
few	TRBV23-1	-	TRBJ2-7	15	TGCGCCAGCAGTCAATCCCCCACAGGCGCCTACGAGCAGTACTTC	CASSQSPTGAYEQYF
-	TRBV5-1	TRBD2	TRBJ2-1	16	TGCGCCAGCAGCTCGGGGGGTCTGAGCTCCTACAGTGAGCAGTTCTTC	CASSSGGLSSYSEQFF
-	TRBV27	TRBD2	TRBJ2-5	17	TGTGCCAGCAGGCAGAGACTAGCGGGGAAGTTGCAAGAGACCCAGTACTTC	CASRQRLAGKLQETQYF
-	TRBV4-1	TRBD1	TRBJ1-6	17	TGCGCCAGCAGCCAAGTAAACGTGGGGACAGGGAATTCACCCCTCCACTTT	CASSQVNVGTGNSPLHF
-	TRBV7-6	-	TRBJ2-7	13	TGTGCCAGCAGCCACGGGACAACCTACGAGCAGTACTTC	CASSHGTTYEQYF
-	TRBV28	TRBD1	TRBJ1-1	15	TGTGCCAGCAGCCTACTAGGACAGGTCGGCGGGAGGGCTTTCTTT	CASSLLGQVGGRAFF
few	TRBV9	-	TRBJ1-3	16	TGTGCCAGCAGCGTAAACAGTTTAGACTCTGGAAACACCATATATTTT	CASSVNSLDSGNTIYF
-	TRBV7-9	-	TRBJ2-1	16	TGTGCCAGCAGCTTCAAACAGGGTTCTATCCACAATGAGCAGTTCTTC	CASSFKQGSIHNEQFF
-	TRBV19	TRBD2	TRBJ2-5	15	TGTGCCAGTAGTTGGGCGGGGGATGGCCGGGAGACCCAGTACTTC	CASSWAGDGRETQYF
-	TRBV5-8	TRBD2	TRBJ2-1	15	TGTGCCAGCAGTTGGGCGATAGCGGGGGGTAATGAGCAGTTCTTC	CASSWAIAGGNEQFF
-	TRBV10-1	-	TRBJ2-1	14	TGCGCCAGCAGTGACGGGGGGCCGAAAAATGAGCAGTTCTTC	CASSDGGPKNEQFF
-	TRBV27	-	TRBJ1-2	17	TGTGCCAGCGCCCGGTTGGCAGGAGGCTCTCCTAACTATGGCTACACCTTC	CASARLAGGSPNYGYTF
once	TRBV18	-	TRBJ1-1	15	TGTGCCAGCTCACCAGGGGCAGGGGTGGACACTGAAGCTTTCTTT	CASSPGAGVDTEAFF
-	TRBV5-4	-	TRBJ2-7	13	TGTGCCAGCAGCTTGGGGGGGCCGGGCGAGCAGTACTTC	CASSLGGPGEQYF
-	TRBV4-1	-	TRBJ2-1	15	TGCGCCAGCAGCCTCGGCCAGCAGGGCTACAATGAGCAGTTCTTC	CASSLGQQGYNEQFF